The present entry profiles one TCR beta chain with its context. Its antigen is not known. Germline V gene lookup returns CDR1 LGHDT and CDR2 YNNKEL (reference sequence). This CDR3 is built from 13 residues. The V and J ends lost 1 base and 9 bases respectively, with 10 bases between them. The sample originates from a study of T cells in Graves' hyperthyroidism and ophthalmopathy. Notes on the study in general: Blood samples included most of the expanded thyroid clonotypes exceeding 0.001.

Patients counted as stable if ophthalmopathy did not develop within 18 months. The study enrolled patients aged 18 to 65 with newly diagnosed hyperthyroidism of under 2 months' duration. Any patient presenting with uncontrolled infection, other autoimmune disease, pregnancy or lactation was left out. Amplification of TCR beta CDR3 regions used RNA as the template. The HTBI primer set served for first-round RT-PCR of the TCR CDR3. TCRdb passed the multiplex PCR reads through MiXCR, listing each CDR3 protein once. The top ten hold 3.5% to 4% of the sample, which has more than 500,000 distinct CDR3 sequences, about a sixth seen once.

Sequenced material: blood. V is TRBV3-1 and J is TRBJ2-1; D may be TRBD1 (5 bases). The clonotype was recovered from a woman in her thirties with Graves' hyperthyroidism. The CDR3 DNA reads TGTGCCAGCAGCCAAGCTGACAGAATTGAGCAGTTCTTC. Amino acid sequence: CASSQADRIEQFF.